The 9 T cell receptor beta chains below all came from one sample that was sequenced in a study of T cell responses to AZD1222 COVID-19 vaccine. Data came from immunoSEQ multiplex PCR; TCRdb stores just in-frame clones and leaves some out. Of just under 55,000 clones listed, around 89% were seen once; the top ten hold around 2%. Specimen: peripheral blood, collected on day 0 of AZD1222 vaccination. The source is an adult in good health.

The rearrangement uses TRBV3-1 (or the pseudogene TRBV3-2) and TRBJ1-2; TRBD1 agrees at 10 bases. Germline V CDR1 and CDR2: LGHDT, YNNKEL (reference sequence). V lost 2 bases and J lost 8; bases outside the gene matches: 8. The CDR3 length is 15 residues. The CDR3 loop is CASSQPGTGEWGYTF. CDR3 coding DNA: TGTGCCAGCAGCCAACCGGGGACAGGGGAATGGGGCTACACCTTC.

This clone was picked up one time. The genes are TRBV27 and TRBJ1-5, with TRBD1 matching over 8 bases. The CDR3 is 14 amino acids. Per the germline V gene, CDR1 is MNHEY and CDR2 is SMNVEV (reference sequence). J gave up 6 bases and V 4 bases, and 5 bases lay outside the gene matches. CDR3 loop: CASSWSQGGQPQHF. CDR3 nucleotide sequence: TGTGCCAGCAGTTGGTCACAGGGGGGTCAGCCCCAGCATTTT.

This clone came up once. The chain recombines TRBV19 with TRBJ1-2, with a tentative D call TRBD1 (6 bases). CDR1 LNHDA and CDR2 SQIVND come from the germline V gene (reference sequence). CDR3 length equals 15 residues. The V gene lost 4 bases and the J gene lost 0 bases, with 12 bases spanning the gap. The CDR3 region is CASSRGDNANYGYTF. CDR3 nucleotide sequence: TGTGCCAGTAGTAGAGGGGACAACGCTAACTATGGCTACACCTTC.

This clone was detected once. The rearrangement joins TRBV3-1 (or the pseudogene TRBV3-2) to TRBJ2-3; the D is unclear. The CDR3 totals 14 residues. V dropped 1 base and J dropped 1 base, with 6 bases sitting between them. Germline values: CDR1 LGHDT, CDR2 YNNKEL (reference sequence). CDR3 coding DNA: TGTGCCAGCAGCCAAGGTTGGGGCACAGATACGCAGTATTTT. Protein product: CASSQGWGTDTQYF.

The V and J genes are TRBV6-5 and TRBJ1-5, with D perhaps TRBD1 (6 bases). This CDR3 comprises 14 residues. Trimming shortened V by 0 bases and J by 6 bases, and 9 bases separated the two germline ends. Germline values: CDR1 MNHEY, CDR2 SVGAGI. CDR3 DNA sequence: TGTGCCAGCAGTTACTCCAGGGGAATTCAGCCCCAGCATTTT. Translated, it gives CASSYSRGIQPQHF.

The CDR3 DNA reads TGCGCCAGCAGTGACCCGACAGGGGGCCACTATGGCTACACCTTC. Translating it yields CASSDPTGGHYGYTF. The chain joins TRBV10-2 to TRBJ1-2; 10 nucleotides agree with TRBD1. V trimming: 3 bases; J trimming: 3 bases; junction bases outside the gene matches: 4. The CDR3 contains 15 residues. Germline CDR1 reads WSHSY; CDR2 reads SAAADI.

The chain recombines TRBV27 with TRBJ2-1; D may correspond to TRBD1 or TRBD2 (6 bases each). The CDR3 runs 16 residues. Germline V lookup: CDR1 MNHEY, CDR2 SMNVEV (reference sequence). V lost 5 bases and J 5 bases, leaving 19 bases between the germline ends. The CDR3: CASSKWAGEANNEQFF. The DNA of the CDR3 is TGTGCCAGCAGTAAGTGGGCAGGGGAGGCCAACAATGAGCAGTTCTTC.

The gene calls are TRBV11-1 and TRBJ1-4; 8 nucleotides align to TRBD1. V lost 5 bases and J lost 10; bases outside the gene matches: 9. From germline, CDR1 is SGHAT and CDR2 FQDESV (reference sequence). The CDR3 is 14 amino acids. CDR3 nucleotide sequence: TGTGCCAGCAGCCCCGACAGGGGTGCAGGAAAACTGTTTTTT. Protein: CASSPDRGAGKLFF.

The chain carries TRBV7-3 and TRBJ2-1; no firm D call. Trimming removed 1 base from V and 6 bases from J, with 7 bases in between. CDR3 length: 13 amino acids. Germline CDR1 is SGHTA and CDR2 is FQGTGA. The CDR3 DNA reads TGTGCCAGCAGCTTAATCGCCCCCAATGAGCAGTTCTTC. Translation gives CASSLIAPNEQFF.